This passage covers 15 T cell receptor beta chains from one sample sequenced in a study of somatic mutations in cytotoxic T cells in rheumatoid arthritis. TCRdb's copy holds only in-frame clones and misses some; the assay was immunoSEQ multiplex PCR. The profile covers about 5,000 clones, with around 80% appearing a single time and about 5% taken by the ten largest. The source material was CD8+ T cells sorted from blood. The receptor set was obtained from an adult with rheumatoid arthritis.

The chain has TRBV27 and TRBJ2-2; D may be TRBD1 (6 bases). V lost 3 bases and J lost 4, with 9 bases in between. CDR3 length: 14 amino acids. Germline-derived CDR1 and CDR2 are MNHEY and SMNVEV (reference sequence). The CDR3 bases are TGTGCCAGCAGTTTGGGGGCGAGCACCGGGGAGCTGTTTTTT. Translated: CASSLGASTGELFF.

The rearrangement joins TRBV6-5 to TRBJ2-5; the match to TRBD1 covers 8 bases. Germline loops: CDR1 MNHEY, CDR2 SVGAGI. Trimming took 3 bases from V and 2 from J; bases not matched to a gene: 8. The CDR3 extends over 16 amino acids. The CDR3, as DNA: TGTGCCAGCAGTTATGGACAGGGACTGACTCAAGAGACCCAGTACTTC. Its protein product is CASSYGQGLTQETQYF.

J is TRBJ1-2 and V is TRBV30; D not resolved. The V end was cut by 5 bases, the J end by 4 bases, with 8 bases between. The germline CDR1 and CDR2 sequences are GTSNPN and SVGIG (reference sequence). This CDR3 has 11 amino acids. In nucleotides, the CDR3 is TGTGCCTGGGTCCGTGGCTATGGCTACACCTTC. Protein product: CAWVRGYGYTF.

This chain joins TRBV7-8 and TRBJ1-5; D not certain. V was shortened by 1 base and J by 0 bases, with 7 bases between the two germline ends. The CDR3 contains 15 residues. CDR1 and CDR2 from the germline V gene are SGHVS and FQNEAQ. The CDR3 reads CASSLEHLSNQPQHF. As DNA, the CDR3 is TGTGCCAGCAGCTTAGAACATCTTAGCAATCAGCCCCAGCATTTT.

The genes are TRBV25-1 and TRBJ2-1, with TRBD2 matching over 9 bases. The germline V gene encodes CDR1 MGHDK and CDR2 SYGVNS. The CDR3 contains 17 residues. After removal of 3 bases from V and 5 bases from J, the junction contained 11 bases not matched to a gene. The DNA for the CDR3 is TGTGCCAGCAGTGACCCGGGGCGGGAGGGCCGAGACAATGAGCAGTTCTTC. Translation: CASSDPGREGRDNEQFF.

The chain recombines TRBV4-3 with TRBJ1-2; maybe TRBD1 (6 bases). Germline CDR1 LGHNA, CDR2 YSLEER. V was trimmed by 0 bases and J by 4 bases, leaving 12 bases between them. The length of the CDR3 is 15 residues. The CDR3 loop reads CASSQDGGGAYGYTF. DNA of the CDR3: TGCGCCAGCAGCCAAGATGGGGGGGGCGCCTATGGCTACACCTTC.

In nucleotides, the CDR3 is TGCGCCAGCAGCCCTTTTTCGCTGGGGCAAATGGGGCTAGCGGGAGCCGAGCAGTACTTC. Encoded protein: CASSPFSLGQMGLAGAEQYF. J is TRBJ2-7 and V is TRBV5-1, with 10 bases identical to TRBD2. V lost 4 bases to trimming and J lost 6 bases; unmatched junction nucleotides: 25. CDR1 and CDR2 (germline): SGHRS, YFSETQ. This CDR3 is built from 20 residues.

The chain joins TRBV30 to TRBJ2-3; TRBD2 aligns across 9 bases. Germline trimming cut 0 bases from V and 4 bases from J; bases unmatched to any gene: 11. This CDR3 region has 17 residues. From germline, CDR1 is GTSNPN and CDR2 SVGIG (reference sequence). CDR3 sequence (DNA): TGTGCCTGGAGTGTGACCCTTAGCGGGAGTATCGCAGATACGCAGTATTTT. Residues: CAWSVTLSGSIADTQYF.

In DNA form, the CDR3 reads TGTGCCAGCAGTGACTCCCGGACGACCGGGGAGCTGTTTTTT. Translation: CASSDSRTTGELFF. The chain carries TRBV6-4 and TRBJ2-2; unclear D gene. The V end lost 0 bases, the J end lost 5 bases, and 7 bases lay between the germline ends. CDR3 length: 14 residues. CDR1 and CDR2 (germline): MRHNA, SNTAGT.

This clone was picked up a small number of times. The rearrangement uses TRBV16 and TRBJ1-1; 7 nucleotides align to TRBD1. Germline V lookup: CDR1 KGHSY, CDR2 FQNENV. This CDR3 region has 15 residues. V shed 2 bases and J 4 bases; nucleotides not matched to a gene: 7. The CDR3 reads CASSQPDRVGTEAFF. CDR3 bases: TGTGCCAGCAGCCAACCCGACAGGGTGGGCACTGAAGCTTTCTTT.

The chain combines TRBV5-4 with TRBJ1-3; possibly TRBD1 for D (5 bases). Germline-derived CDR1 and CDR2 are SGHNT and YYREEE (reference sequence). V lost 0 bases to trimming and J lost 2 bases, with 6 bases between them. The CDR3 has 14 amino acids. For the CDR3, the DNA is TGTGCCAGCAGCTTGGGGGGGGCTGGAAACACCATATATTTT. It is translated as CASSLGGAGNTIYF.

This clone turned up a few times. The rearrangement uses TRBV6-4 and TRBJ2-1; 12 positions agree with TRBD2. Germline-derived CDR1 and CDR2 are MRHNA and SNTAGT. This CDR3 contains 16 residues. J was trimmed by 7 bases and V by 5 bases; bases with no gene match: 9. The CDR3 coding sequence is TGTGCCAGCAGTCCCAGACTAGCGGGAGAGGGTAATGAGCAGTTCTTC. This gives the protein CASSPRLAGEGNEQFF.

CDR3 DNA sequence: TGTGCCAGCAGTGCGGGACTGTTGAATTCACCCCTCCACTTT. Its protein is CASSAGLLNSPLHF. The V and J genes are TRBV6-1 and TRBJ1-6; possibly TRBD1 for D (5 bases). The germline V gene encodes CDR1 MNHNS and CDR2 SASEGT. The CDR3 sequence is 14 residues long. V lost 4 bases to trimming and J lost 7 bases, with 11 bases between them.

This sequence joins TRBV7-8 and TRBJ2-1, with 10 bases aligning to TRBD2. CDR3 length equals 18 residues. Trimming at V came to 1 base and at J to 4 bases, leaving 10 bases not matched to a gene. CDR1 is SGHVS, CDR2 FQNEAQ, per germline. CDR3 region: CASSLEVSSGGFYNEQFF. The DNA of the CDR3 is TGTGCCAGCAGCTTAGAGGTGTCTAGCGGGGGCTTTTACAATGAGCAGTTCTTC.

About this clone: Compared with germline, one end of the junction differs, possibly owing to a read error. The rearrangement uses TRBV7-6 and TRBJ2-7; D not certain. This CDR3 has 15 amino acids. Germline CDR1 SGHVS, CDR2 FNYEAQ. DNA for the CDR3: TGTGCCAGCAGGAAAGACACCCTAGGGTCCTACGGGCAGTACTTC. The encoded protein is CASRKDTLGSYGQYF.